This TCR beta chain was captured in a study of blood T cell repertoires in COVID-19. Study details: PBMCs, B-cell-depleted T cells, or T cells were the source of the cDNA or gDNA that made up the material.

Data came from immunoSEQ multiplex PCR; TCRdb stores just in-frame clones and leaves some out. The sample gives 300,000 or so clones, about 86% of which show up once; around 4.4% is in the top ten. Participants were aged roughly 18 to 90 years, lived in about 26 US areas, and enrolled virtually. Participants had their cohort set by participant-reported clinical history. With 1 base clipped from V and 6 bases from J, the junction kept 3 bases outside the gene matches. This CDR3 has 13 amino acids. Germline V gene lookup returns CDR1 SSHAT and CDR2 FNYEAQ (reference sequence). The sequenced sample consisted of PBMCs or T cells enriched from blood (not recorded which). The V and J genes are TRBV7-7 and TRBJ2-7; 7 bases match TRBD1. This clonotype was sampled from a woman aged 40 to 50 with acute COVID-19. The CDR3 sequence: CASSLEYRGEQYF. As DNA, the CDR3 is TGTGCCAGCAGCTTAGAATACAGGGGCGAGCAGTACTTC.